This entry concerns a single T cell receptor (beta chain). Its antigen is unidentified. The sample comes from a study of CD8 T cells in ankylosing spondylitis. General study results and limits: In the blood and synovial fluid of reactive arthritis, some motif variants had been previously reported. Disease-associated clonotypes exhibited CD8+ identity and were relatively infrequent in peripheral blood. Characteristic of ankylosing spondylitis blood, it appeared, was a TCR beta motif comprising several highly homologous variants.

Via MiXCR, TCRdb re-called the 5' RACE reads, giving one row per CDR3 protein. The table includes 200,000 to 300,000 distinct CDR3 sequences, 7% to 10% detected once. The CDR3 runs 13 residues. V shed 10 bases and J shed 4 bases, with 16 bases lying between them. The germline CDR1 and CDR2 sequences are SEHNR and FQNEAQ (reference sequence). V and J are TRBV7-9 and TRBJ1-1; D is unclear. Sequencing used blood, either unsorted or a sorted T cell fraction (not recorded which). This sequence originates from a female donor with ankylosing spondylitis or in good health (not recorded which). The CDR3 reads CATTSQSGTEAFF. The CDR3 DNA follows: TGTGCCACTACATCCCAGAGTGGCACTGAAGCTTTCTTT. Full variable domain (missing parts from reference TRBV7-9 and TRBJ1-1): DTGVSQNPRHKITKRGQNVTFRCDPISEHNRLYWYRQTLGQGPEFLTYFQNEAQLEKSRLLSDRFSAERPKGSFSTLEIQRTEQGDSAMYLCATTSQSGTEAFFGQGTRLTVV.